This TCR beta chain stems from a study of blood T cell repertoires in COVID-19. Study overall: Material from acute and convalescent COVID-19 was sourced from the United States, Italy and Spain. T cells, B-cell-depleted T cells, or PBMCs supplied cDNA or gDNA.

The Seattle site enrolled patients during active infection and followed them longitudinally. The CDR3 sequence is 13 residues long. V was clipped by 3 bases and J by 1 base, with 6 bases between them. Germline V lookup: CDR1 SGHNT, CDR2 YENEEA. In the original analysis: The assay estimated nucleated cells by amplifying reference gene primers. Libraries were prepared by immunoSEQ multiplex PCR; TCRdb keeps only in-frame clonotypes and omits some of them. V, J and clone size derive from that table, while D and trimming were established from the DNA sequence. This table holds approximately 170,000 clones, 85% to 90% found once. This clone was seen a single time. Other DNA sequences in this specimen translate into the identical CDR3.

This chain links TRBV11-3 with TRBJ1-1; tentative D call: TRBD1 (5 bases). Sequences were obtained from peripheral blood. The receptor was derived from a woman aged 55 to 70 with COVID-19, enrolled during active disease. CDR3 amino acids: CASSLGGNTEAFF. CDR3 nucleotides: TGTGCCAGCAGCTTGGGGGGGAACACTGAAGCTTTCTTT.